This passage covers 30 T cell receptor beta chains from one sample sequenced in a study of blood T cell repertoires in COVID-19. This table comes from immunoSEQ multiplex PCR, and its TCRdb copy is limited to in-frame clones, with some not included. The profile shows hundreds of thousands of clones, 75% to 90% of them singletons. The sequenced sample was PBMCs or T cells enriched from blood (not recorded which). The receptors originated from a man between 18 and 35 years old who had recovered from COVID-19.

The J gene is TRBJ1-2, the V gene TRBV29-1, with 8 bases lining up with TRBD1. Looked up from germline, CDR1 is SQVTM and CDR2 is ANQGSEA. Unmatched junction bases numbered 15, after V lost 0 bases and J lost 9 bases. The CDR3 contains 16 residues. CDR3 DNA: TGCAGCGTTGAAGACCTTGGCGACAGGGGAAGGGGAAGCTACACCTTC. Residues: CSVEDLGDRGRGSYTF. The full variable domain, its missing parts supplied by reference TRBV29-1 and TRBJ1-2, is SAVISQKPSRDICQRGTSLTIQCQVDSQVTMMFWYRQQPGQSLTLIATANQGSEATYESGFVIDKFPISRPNLTFSTLTVSNMSPEDSSIYLCSVEDLGDRGRGSYTFGSGTRLTVV.

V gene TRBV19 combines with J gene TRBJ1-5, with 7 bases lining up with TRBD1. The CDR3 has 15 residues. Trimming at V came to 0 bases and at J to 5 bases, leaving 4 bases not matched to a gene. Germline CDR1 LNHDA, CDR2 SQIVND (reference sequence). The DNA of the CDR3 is TGTGCCAGTAGTATAGAGGGCAGGGGGGATCAGCCCCAGCATTTT. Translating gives CASSIEGRGDQPQHF.

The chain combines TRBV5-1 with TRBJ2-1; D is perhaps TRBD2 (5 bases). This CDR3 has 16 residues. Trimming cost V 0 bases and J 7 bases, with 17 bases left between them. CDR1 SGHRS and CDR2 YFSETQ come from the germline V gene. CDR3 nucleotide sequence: TGCGCCAGCAGCTTGGTACCTAGCCCGGTGACGAATGAGCAGTTCTTC. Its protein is CASSLVPSPVTNEQFF.

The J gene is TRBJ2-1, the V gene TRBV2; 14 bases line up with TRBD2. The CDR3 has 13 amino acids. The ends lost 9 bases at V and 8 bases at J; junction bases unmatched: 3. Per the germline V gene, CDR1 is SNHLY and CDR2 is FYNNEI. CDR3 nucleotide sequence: TGTGCCAGTGGGACTAGCGGGGGACATGAGCAGTTCTTC. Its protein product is CASGTSGGHEQFF.

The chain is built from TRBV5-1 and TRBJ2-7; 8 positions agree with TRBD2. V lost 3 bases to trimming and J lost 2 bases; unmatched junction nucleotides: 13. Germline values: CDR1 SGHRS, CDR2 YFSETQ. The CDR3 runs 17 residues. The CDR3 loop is CASSYKPAGAEAYEQYF. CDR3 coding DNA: TGCGCCAGCAGCTACAAACCAGCGGGGGCAGAAGCCTACGAGCAGTACTTC. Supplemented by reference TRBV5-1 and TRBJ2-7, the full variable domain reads KAGVTQTPRYLIKTRGQQVTLSCSPISGHRSVSWYQQTPGQGLQFLFEYFSETQRNKGNFPGRFSGRQFSNSRSEMNVSTLELGDSALYLCASSYKPAGAEAYEQYFGPGTRLTVT.

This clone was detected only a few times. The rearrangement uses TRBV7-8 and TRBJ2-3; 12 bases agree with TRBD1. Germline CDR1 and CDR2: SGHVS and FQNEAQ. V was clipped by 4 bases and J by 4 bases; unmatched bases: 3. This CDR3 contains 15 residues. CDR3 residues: CASSWDRGPSDTQYF. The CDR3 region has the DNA TGTGCCAGCAGCTGGGACAGGGGGCCATCAGATACGCAGTATTTT. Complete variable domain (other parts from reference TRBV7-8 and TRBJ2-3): GAGVSQSPRYKVAKRGQDVALRCDPISGHVSLFWYQQALGQGPEFLTYFQNEAQLDKSGLPSDRFFAERPEGSVSTLKIQRTQQEDSAVYLCASSWDRGPSDTQYFGPGTRLTVL.

This CDR3 reads CASRFRDRGREQYF. CDR3 coding DNA: TGTGCCAGCAGGTTCCGGGACAGGGGGCGCGAGCAGTACTTC. This chain joins TRBV28 and TRBJ2-7; 12 bases map to TRBD1. The CDR3 is made up of 14 amino acids. Germline-derived CDR1 and CDR2 are MDHEN and SYDVKM. Trimming took 6 bases from V and 6 from J; bases not matched to a gene: 6.

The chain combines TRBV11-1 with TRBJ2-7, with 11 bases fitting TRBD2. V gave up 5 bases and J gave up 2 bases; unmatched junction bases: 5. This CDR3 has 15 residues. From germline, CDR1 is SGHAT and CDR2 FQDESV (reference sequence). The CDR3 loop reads CASSPGTSGPYEQYF. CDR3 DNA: TGTGCCAGCAGCCCAGGGACTAGCGGCCCCTACGAGCAGTACTTC.

CDR3 DNA sequence: TGTGCCAGCAGCTTGCAATGGGCGGACAGGCCCACCTTC. Protein product: CASSLQWADRPTF. The rearrangement uses TRBV7-3 and TRBJ1-2; 7 nucleotides match TRBD1. Losses at the gene ends were 3 bases for V and 13 bases for J; bases not matched to a gene: 11. Germline loops: CDR1 SGHTA, CDR2 FQGTGA. The CDR3 loop spans 13 amino acids.

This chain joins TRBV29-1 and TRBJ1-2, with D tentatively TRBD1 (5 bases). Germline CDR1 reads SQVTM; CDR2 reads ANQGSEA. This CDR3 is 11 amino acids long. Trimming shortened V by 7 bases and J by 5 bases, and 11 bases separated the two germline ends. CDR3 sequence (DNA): TGCAGCGCCAGGGAGGGATATGGCTACACCTTC. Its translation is CSAREGYGYTF.

The CDR3 DNA is TGTGCCAGCAGCTTGTATGCAACTAATGAAAAACTGTTTTTT. Its protein is CASSLYATNEKLFF. The chain employs TRBV5-8 and TRBJ1-4; D unclear. This CDR3 has 14 residues. CDR1 and CDR2 (germline): SGHTS, YDEGEE. V lost 1 base and J 0 bases, leaving 4 bases between the germline ends.

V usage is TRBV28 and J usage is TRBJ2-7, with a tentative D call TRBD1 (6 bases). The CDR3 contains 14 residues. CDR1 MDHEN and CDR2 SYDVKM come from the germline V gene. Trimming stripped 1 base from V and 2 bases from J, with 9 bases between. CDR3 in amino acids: CASSLSGAPYEQYF. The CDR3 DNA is TGTGCCAGCAGTTTATCAGGGGCCCCCTACGAGCAGTACTTC.

DNA of the CDR3: TGTGCCAGCTCACAAGATGTAGGAGGCAATGAGCAGTTCTTC. Residues: CASSQDVGGNEQFF. The rearrangement links TRBV18 to TRBJ2-1; the D gene is possibly TRBD2 (5 bases). In germline, CDR1 is KGHSH, CDR2 LQKENI. Trimming pared 4 bases from V and 6 bases from J, leaving 13 bases between. This CDR3 spans 14 amino acids. The whole variable domain, remainder taken from reference TRBV18 and TRBJ2-1, is NAGVMQNPRHLVRRRGQEARLRCSPMKGHSHVYWYRQLPEEGLKFMVYLQKENIIDESGMPKERFSAEFPKEGPSILRIQQVVRGDSAAYFCASSQDVGGNEQFFGPGTRLTVL.

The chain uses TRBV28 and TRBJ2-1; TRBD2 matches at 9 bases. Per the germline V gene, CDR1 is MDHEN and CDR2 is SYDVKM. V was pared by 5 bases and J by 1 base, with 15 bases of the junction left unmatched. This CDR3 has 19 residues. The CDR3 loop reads CASSTLGLADDRSYNEQFF. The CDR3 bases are TGTGCCAGCAGTACCTTGGGACTAGCTGACGATCGGTCCTACAATGAGCAGTTCTTC.

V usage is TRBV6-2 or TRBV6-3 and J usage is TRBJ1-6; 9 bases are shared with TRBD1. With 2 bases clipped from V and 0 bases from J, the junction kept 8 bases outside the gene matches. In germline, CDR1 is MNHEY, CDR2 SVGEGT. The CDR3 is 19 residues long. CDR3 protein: CASSYPRTGESSYNSPLHF. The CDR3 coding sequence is TGTGCCAGCAGTTACCCTAGGACAGGGGAGAGCTCCTATAATTCACCCCTCCACTTT.

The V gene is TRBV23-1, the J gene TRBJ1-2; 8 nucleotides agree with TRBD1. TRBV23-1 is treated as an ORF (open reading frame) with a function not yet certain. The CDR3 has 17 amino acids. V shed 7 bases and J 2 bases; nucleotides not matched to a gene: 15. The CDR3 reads CASTQEIGQGLNYGYTF. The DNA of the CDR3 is TGCGCCAGCACCCAAGAGATAGGACAGGGATTGAACTATGGCTACACCTTC.

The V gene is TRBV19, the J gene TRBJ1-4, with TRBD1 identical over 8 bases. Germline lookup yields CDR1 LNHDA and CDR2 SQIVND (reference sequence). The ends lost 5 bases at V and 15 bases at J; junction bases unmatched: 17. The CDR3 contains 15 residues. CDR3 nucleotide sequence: TGTGCCAGTAGTGTCCAGCGGGACAGGCACATAGGTTTGTTTTTT. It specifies CASSVQRDRHIGLFF.

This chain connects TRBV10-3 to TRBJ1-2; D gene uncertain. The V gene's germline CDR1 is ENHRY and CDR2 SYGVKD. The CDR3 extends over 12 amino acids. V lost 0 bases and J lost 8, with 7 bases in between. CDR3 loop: CAISESREGYTF. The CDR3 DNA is TGTGCCATCAGTGAGTCACGGGAAGGCTACACCTTC.

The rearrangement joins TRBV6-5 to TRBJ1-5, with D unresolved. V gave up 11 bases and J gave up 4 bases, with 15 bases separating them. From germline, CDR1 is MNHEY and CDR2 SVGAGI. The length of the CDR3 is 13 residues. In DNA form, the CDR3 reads TGTGCCTCGGGGAGGGTTGGAAATCAGCCCCAGCATTTT. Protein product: CASGRVGNQPQHF.

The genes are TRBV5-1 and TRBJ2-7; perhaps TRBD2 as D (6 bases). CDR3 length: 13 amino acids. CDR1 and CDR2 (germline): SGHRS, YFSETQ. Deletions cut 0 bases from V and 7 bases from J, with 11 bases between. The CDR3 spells CASSLELAREQYF. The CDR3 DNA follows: TGCGCCAGCAGCTTGGAACTAGCACGAGAGCAGTACTTC.

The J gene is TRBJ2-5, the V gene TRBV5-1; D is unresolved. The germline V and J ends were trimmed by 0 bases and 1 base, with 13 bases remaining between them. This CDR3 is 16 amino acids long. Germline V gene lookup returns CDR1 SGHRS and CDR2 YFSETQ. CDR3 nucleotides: TGCGCCAGCAGCTTGGCACCCTTAACAGCCCAAGAGACCCAGTACTTC. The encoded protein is CASSLAPLTAQETQYF.

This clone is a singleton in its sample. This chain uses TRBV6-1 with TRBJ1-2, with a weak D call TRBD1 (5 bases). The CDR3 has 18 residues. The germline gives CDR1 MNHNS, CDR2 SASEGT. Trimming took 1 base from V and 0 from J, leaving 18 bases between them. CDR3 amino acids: CASSEEVRGQFTNYGYTF. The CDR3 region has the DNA TGTGCCAGCAGTGAAGAAGTAAGGGGCCAATTCACTAACTATGGCTACACCTTC.

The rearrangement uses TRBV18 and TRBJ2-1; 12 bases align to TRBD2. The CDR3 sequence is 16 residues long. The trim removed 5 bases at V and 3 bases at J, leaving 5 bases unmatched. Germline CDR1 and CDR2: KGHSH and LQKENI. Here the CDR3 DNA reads TGTGCCAGCTCAAAGACTAGCGGGAGTAACTACAATGAGCAGTTCTTC. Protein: CASSKTSGSNYNEQFF.

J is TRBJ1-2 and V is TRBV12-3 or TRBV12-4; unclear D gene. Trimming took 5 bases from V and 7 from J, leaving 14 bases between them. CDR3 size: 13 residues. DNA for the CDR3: TGTGCCAGCAGTCCCACAGAGATAAGTGGCTACACCTTC. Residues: CASSPTEISGYTF.

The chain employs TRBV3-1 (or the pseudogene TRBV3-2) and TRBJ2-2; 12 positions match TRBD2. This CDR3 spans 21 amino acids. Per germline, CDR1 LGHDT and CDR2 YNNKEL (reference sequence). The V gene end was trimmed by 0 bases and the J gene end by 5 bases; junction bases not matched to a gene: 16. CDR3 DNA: TGTGCCAGCAGCCAAGATAGACCGCTAGCGGGAGGGCCTTTGAGGACCGGGGAGCTGTTTTTT. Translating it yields CASSQDRPLAGGPLRTGELFF.

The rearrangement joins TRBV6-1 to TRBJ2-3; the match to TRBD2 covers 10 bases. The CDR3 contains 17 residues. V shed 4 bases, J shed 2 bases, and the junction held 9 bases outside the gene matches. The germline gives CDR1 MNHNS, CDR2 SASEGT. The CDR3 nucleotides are TGTGCCAGCAGTGTTCTCCCTCTAGCGGGGGCCACAGATACGCAGTATTTT. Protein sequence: CASSVLPLAGATDTQYF.

This CDR3 is CASSFASDQTQYF. The CDR3 nucleotides read TGTGCCAGCAGCTTTGCTAGCGACCAGACCCAGTACTTC. The chain couples TRBV12-1 to TRBJ2-5; TRBD2 reflects the table's D call only, with no check against the DNA. TRBV12-1 represents a pseudogene. This CDR3 is 13 amino acids long.

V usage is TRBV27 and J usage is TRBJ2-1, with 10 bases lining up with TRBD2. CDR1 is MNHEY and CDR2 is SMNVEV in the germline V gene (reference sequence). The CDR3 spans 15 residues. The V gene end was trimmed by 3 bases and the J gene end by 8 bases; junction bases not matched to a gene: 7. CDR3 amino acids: CASSLSGRAGHEQFF. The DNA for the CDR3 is TGTGCCAGCAGTTTGAGCGGGAGGGCCGGCCATGAGCAGTTCTTC.

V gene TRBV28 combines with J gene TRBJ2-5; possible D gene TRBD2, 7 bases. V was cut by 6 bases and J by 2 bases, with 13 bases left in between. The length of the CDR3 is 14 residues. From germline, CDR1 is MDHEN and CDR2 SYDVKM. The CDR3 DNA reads TGTGCCAGCAGGGGAGGGGGAGGGCAAGAGACCCAGTACTTC. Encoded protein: CASRGGGGQETQYF.

CDR3 in DNA: TGTGCCAGCAGCTTAGGATTGGAGTCACCCCTCCACTTT. This encodes CASSLGLESPLHF. J is TRBJ1-6 and V is TRBV11-2; D not certain. V lost 1 base and J lost 10, with 8 bases in between. The CDR3 loop spans 13 amino acids. Germline V gene sequence: CDR1 SGHAT, CDR2 FQNNGV.